What follows are 2 T cell receptor beta chains derived from one specimen sequenced in a study of blood T cells in healthy people across ages. A second PCR of roughly 7 to 11 cycles used a sample-barcoded 5' primer and a J-beta primer mix. One entry per CDR3 protein, called by TCRdb with MiXCR from the 5' RACE reads. The sample includes about 1.8 million distinct CDR3 sequences, roughly 49% of them seen just once. Material: blood. Receptor source: a woman aged 40 to 49 in good health.

This clonotype was detected only a few times. The chain combines TRBV4-3 with TRBJ1-5; D not certain. The V and J ends lost 8 bases and 2 bases respectively, with 13 bases between them. The CDR3 totals 14 residues. Germline V gives CDR1 LGHNA, CDR2 YSLEER. In nucleotides, the CDR3 is TGCGCCAGCGCGAGGAGGGTTGGCAATCAGCCCCAGCATTTT. It encodes CASARRVGNQPQHF.

The V and J genes are TRBV6-1 and TRBJ2-6; D is unresolved. The V end lost 3 bases, the J end lost 1 base, and 16 bases lay between the germline ends. This CDR3 comprises 18 residues. Germline-derived CDR1 and CDR2 are MNHNS and SASEGT. The CDR3 sequence is CASSDPPPARSGANVLTF. For the CDR3, the DNA is TGTGCCAGCAGTGACCCGCCTCCGGCAAGGTCTGGGGCCAACGTCCTGACTTTC.